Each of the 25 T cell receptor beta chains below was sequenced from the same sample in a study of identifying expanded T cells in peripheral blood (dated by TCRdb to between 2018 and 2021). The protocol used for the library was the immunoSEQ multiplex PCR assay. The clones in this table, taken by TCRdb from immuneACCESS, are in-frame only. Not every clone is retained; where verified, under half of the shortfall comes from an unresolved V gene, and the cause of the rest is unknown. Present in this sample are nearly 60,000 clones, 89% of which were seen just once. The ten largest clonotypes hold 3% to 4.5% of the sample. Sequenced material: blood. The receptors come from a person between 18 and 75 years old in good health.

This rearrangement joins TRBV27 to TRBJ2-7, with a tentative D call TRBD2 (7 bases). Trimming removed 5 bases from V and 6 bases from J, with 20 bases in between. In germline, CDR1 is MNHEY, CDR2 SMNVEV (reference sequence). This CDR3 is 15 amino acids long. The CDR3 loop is CASSILGGRGGEQYF. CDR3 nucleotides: TGTGCCAGCAGTATCCTCGGGGGGCGTGGCGGCGAGCAGTACTTC.

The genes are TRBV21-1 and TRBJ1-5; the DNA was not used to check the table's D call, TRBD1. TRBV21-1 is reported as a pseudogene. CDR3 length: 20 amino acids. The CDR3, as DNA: TGTGCCAGCAGCATAATGTCCGGGACAGGGCACCCTAATAGCAATCAGCCCCAGCATTTT. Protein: CASSIMSGTGHPNSNQPQHF.

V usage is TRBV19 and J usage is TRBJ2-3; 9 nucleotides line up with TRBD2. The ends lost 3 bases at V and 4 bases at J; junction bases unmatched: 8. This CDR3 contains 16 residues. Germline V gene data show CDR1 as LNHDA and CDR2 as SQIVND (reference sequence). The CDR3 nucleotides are TGTGCCAGTAGTATTAAAGGGGCGGGAGGGCCAGATACGCAGTATTTT. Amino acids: CASSIKGAGGPDTQYF.

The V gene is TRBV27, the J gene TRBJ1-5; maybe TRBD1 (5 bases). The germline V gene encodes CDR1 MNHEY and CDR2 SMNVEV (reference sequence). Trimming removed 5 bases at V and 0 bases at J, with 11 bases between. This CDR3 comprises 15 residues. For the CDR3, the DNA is TGTGCCAGCAGTCCGACAGAAGTTAGCAATCAGCCCCAGCATTTT. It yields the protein CASSPTEVSNQPQHF.

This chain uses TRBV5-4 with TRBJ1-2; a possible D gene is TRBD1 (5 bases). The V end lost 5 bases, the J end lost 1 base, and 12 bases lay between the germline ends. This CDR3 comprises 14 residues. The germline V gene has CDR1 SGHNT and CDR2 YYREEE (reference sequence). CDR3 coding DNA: TGTGCCAGCAGGACGACAGATTTTAACTATGGCTACACCTTC. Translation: CASRTTDFNYGYTF.

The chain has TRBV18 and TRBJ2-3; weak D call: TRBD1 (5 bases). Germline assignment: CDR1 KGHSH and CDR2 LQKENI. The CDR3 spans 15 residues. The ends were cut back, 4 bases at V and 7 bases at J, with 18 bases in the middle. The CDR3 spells CASSLTGAGAYTQYF. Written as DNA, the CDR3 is TGTGCCAGCTCACTTACTGGGGCTGGGGCTTATACGCAGTATTTT.

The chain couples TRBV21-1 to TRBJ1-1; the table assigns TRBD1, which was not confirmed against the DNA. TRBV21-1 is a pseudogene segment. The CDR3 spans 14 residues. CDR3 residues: CAGPGGAGGTEAFF. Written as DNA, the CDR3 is TGTGCGGGTCCAGGTGGCGCAGGGGGGACTGAAGCTTTCTTT.

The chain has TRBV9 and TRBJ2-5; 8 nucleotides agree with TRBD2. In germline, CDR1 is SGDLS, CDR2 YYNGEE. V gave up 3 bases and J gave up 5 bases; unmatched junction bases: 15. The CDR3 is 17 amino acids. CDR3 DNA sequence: TGTGCCAGCAGCGAAAGCGGGAGCAGTTTCCGATTGGAGACCCAGTACTTC. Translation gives CASSESGSSFRLETQYF.

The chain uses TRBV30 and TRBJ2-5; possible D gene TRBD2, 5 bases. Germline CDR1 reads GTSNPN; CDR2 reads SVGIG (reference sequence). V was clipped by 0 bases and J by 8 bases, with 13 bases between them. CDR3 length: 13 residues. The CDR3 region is CAWSVLFGETQYF. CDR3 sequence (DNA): TGTGCCTGGAGTGTACTTTTCGGGGAAACCCAGTACTTC.

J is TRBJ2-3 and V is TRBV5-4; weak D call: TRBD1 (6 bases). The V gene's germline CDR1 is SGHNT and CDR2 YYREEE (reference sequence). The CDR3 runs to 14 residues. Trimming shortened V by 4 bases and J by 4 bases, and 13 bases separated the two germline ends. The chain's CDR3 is CASSPDSQADTQYF. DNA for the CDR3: TGTGCCAGCAGCCCGGACAGTCAAGCAGATACGCAGTATTTT.

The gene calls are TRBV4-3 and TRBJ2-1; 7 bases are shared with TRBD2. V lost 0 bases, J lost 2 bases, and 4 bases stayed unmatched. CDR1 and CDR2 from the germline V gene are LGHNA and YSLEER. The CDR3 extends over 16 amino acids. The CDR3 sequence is CASSQDFGGAYNEQFF. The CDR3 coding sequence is TGCGCCAGCAGCCAAGATTTTGGGGGGGCCTACAATGAGCAGTTCTTC.

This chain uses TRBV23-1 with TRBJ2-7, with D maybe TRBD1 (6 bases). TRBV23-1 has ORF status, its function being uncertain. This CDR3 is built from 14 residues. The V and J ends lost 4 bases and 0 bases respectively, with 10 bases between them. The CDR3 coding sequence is TGCGCCAGCAGTCTGTGGGACACCTCCTACGAGCAGTACTTC. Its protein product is CASSLWDTSYEQYF.

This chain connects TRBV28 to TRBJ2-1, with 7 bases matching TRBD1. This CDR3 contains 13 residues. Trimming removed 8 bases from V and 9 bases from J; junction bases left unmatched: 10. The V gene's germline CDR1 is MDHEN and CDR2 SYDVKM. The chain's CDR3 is CASHQSGGAEQFF. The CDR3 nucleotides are TGTGCCAGCCATCAATCAGGGGGTGCTGAGCAGTTCTTC.

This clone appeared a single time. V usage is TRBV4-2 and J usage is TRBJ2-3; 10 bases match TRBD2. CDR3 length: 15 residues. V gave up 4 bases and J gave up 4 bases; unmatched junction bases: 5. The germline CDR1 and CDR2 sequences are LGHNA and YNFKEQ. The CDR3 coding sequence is TGTGCCAGCAGCCCTCTGAGCGGGGGGGCAGATACGCAGTATTTT. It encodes CASSPLSGGADTQYF.

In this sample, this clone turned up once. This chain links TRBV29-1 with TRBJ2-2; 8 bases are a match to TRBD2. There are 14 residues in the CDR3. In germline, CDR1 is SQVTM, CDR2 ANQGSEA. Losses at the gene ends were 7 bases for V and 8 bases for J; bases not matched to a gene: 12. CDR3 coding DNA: TGCAGCGCAGACTTAGTAGCGGGGAGAGGGGAGCTGTTTTTT. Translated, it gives CSADLVAGRGELFF.

The CDR3 sequence: CASSPAPFYEQYF. CDR3 in DNA: TGTGCCAGCAGCCCCGCGCCCTTTTACGAGCAGTACTTC. This sequence joins TRBV6-6 and TRBJ2-7; D unclear. Trimming pared 6 bases from V and 4 bases from J, leaving 13 bases between. This CDR3 is built from 13 residues. Germline CDR1 reads MNHNY; CDR2 reads SVGAGI (reference sequence).

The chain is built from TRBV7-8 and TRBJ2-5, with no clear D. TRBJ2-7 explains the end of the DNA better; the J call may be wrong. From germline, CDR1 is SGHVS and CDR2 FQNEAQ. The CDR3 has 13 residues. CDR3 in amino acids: CASALQPSYEQYF. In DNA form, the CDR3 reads TGTGCCAGCGCGCTACAACCCTCCTACGAGCAGTACTTC.

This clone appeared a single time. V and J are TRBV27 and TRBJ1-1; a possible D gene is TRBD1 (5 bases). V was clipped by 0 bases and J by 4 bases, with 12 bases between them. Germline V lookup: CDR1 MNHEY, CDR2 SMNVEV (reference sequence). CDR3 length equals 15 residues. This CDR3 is CASSLSYGGSTEAFF. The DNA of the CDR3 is TGTGCCAGCAGTTTATCGTACGGGGGGAGCACTGAAGCTTTCTTT.

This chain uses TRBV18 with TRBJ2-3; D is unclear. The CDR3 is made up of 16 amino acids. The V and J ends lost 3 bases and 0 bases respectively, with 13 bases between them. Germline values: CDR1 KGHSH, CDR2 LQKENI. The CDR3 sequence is CASSPKIQSSTDTQYF. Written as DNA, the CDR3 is TGTGCCAGCTCACCGAAAATACAGTCTAGCACAGATACGCAGTATTTT. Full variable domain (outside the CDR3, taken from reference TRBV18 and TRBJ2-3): NAGVMQNPRHLVRRRGQEARLRCSPMKGHSHVYWYRQLPEEGLKFMVYLQKENIIDESGMPKERFSAEFPKEGPSILRIQQVVRGDSAAYFCASSPKIQSSTDTQYFGPGTRLTVL.

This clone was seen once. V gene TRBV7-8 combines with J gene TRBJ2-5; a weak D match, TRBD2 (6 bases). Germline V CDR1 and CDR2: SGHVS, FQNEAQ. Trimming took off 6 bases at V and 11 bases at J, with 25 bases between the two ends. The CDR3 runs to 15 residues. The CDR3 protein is CASSHPSTRTGEQYF. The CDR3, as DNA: TGTGCCAGCAGTCACCCCTCGACACGGACGGGAGAGCAGTACTTC.

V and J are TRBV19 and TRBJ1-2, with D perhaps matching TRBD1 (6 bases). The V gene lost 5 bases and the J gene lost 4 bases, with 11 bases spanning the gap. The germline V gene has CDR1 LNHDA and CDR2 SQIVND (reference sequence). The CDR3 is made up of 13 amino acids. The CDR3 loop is CASSAQGIYGYTF. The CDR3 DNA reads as TGTGCCAGTAGTGCGCAGGGGATCTATGGCTACACCTTC.

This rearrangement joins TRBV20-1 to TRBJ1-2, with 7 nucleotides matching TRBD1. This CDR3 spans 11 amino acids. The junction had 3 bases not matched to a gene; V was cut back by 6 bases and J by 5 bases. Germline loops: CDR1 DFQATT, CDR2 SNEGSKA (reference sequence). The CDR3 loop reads CSADRAYGYTF. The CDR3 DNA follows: TGCAGTGCCGACAGGGCGTATGGCTACACCTTC.

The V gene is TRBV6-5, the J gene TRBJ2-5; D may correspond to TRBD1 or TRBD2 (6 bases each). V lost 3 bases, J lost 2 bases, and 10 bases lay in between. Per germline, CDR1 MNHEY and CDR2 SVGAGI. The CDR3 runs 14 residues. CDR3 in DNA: TGTGCCAGCAGTTATGGGGGGCCACAAGAGACCCAGTACTTC. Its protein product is CASSYGGPQETQYF.

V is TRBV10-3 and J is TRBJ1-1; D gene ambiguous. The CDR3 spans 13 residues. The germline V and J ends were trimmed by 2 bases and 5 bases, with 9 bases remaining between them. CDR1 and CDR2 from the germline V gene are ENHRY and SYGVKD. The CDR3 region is CAISEAGRTEAFF. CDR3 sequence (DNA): TGTGCCATCAGTGAGGCGGGGAGGACTGAAGCTTTCTTT.

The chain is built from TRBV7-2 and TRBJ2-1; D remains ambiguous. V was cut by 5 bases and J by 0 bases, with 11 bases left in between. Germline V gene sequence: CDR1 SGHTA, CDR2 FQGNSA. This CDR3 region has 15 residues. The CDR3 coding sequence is TGTGCCAGCAGCCCCTTGGTGGCCTCCTACAATGAGCAGTTCTTC. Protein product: CASSPLVASYNEQFF.